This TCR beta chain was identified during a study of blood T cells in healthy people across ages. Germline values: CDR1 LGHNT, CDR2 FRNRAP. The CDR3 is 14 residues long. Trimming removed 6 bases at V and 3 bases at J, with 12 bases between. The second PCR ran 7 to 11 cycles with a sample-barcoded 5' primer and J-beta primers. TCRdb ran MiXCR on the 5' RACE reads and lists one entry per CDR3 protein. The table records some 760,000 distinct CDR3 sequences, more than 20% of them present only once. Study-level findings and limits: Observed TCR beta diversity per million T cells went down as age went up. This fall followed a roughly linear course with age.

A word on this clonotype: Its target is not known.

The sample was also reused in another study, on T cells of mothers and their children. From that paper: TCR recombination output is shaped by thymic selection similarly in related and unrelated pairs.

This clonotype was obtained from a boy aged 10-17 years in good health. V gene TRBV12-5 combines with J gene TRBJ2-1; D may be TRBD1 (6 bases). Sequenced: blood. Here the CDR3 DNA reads TGTGCTAGTGGACCGGACAGTAACTACAATGAGCAGTTCTTC. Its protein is CASGPDSNYNEQFF.